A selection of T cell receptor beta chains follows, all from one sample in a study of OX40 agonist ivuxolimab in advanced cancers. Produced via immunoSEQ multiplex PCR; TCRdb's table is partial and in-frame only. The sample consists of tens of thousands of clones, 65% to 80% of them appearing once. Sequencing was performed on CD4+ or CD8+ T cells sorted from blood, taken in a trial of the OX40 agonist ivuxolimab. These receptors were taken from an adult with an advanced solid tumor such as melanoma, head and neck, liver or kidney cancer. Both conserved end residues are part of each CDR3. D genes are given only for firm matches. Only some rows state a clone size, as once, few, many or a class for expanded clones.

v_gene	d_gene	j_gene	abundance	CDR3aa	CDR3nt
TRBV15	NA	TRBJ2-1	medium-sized	CATSNGLPPTGEQFF	TGTGCCACCAGTAATGGACTTCCTCCCACAGGTGAGCAGTTCTTC
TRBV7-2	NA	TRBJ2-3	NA	CASSLKIPDTQYF	TGTGCCAGCAGCTTAAAGATCCCAGATACGCAGTATTTT
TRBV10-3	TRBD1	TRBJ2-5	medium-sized	CAISEAGTGGETQYF	TGTGCCATCAGTGAGGCGGGGACAGGGGGAGAGACCCAGTACTTC
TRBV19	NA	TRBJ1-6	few	CASSLPITTYNSPLHF	TGTGCCAGTAGTTTGCCGATTACTACCTATAATTCACCCCTCCACTTT
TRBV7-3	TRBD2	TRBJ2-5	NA	CASSLEGLAGANF	TGTGCCAGCAGTCTGGAAGGACTAGCGGGGGCAAACTTC
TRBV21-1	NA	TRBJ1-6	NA	CASREGFLHF	TGTGCCAGCAGAGAGGGATTTCTCCACTTT
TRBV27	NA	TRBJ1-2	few	CASRKHLNYGYTF	TGTGCCAGCAGAAAACACCTTAACTATGGCTACACCTTC
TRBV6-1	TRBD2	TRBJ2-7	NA	CASSALAGAYYEQYF	TGTGCCAGCAGTGCCCTAGCGGGGGCCTACTACGAGCAGTACTTC
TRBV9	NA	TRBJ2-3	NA	CASSDRPSTDTQYF	TGTGCCAGCAGCGACAGGCCGAGCACAGATACGCAGTATTTT
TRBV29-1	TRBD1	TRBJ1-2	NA	CSVEPGQGFGGYTF	TGCAGCGTTGAACCGGGACAGGGGTTTGGGGGCTACACCTTC
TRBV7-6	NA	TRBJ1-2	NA	CASSLVTGHGYTF	TGTGCCAGCAGCTTAGTAACAGGTCATGGCTACACCTTC
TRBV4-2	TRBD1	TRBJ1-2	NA	CASSQDVTGDYGYTF	TGTGCCAGCAGCCAAGACGTAACAGGGGACTATGGCTACACCTTC
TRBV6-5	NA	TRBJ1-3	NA	CASSLDSHSGNTIYF	TGTGCCAGCAGTTTGGACAGCCACTCTGGAAACACCATATATTTT
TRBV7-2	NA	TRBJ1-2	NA	CASSLGGYGYTF	TGTGCCAGCAGCTTAGGGGGGTACGGCTACACCTTC
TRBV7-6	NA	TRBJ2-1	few	CASSPARRSYNEQFF	TGTGCCAGCAGCCCCGCAAGGCGCTCCTACAATGAGCAGTTCTTC
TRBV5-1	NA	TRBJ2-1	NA	CASSLGLINNEQFF	TGCGCCAGCAGCTTGGGACTTATAAACAATGAGCAGTTCTTC
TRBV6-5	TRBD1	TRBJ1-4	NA	CASSLQGTLNEKLFF	TGTGCCAGCAGTCTACAGGGGACCCTTAATGAAAAACTGTTTTTT
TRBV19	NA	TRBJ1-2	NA	CASNRWGNYGYTF	TGTGCCAGTAACCGATGGGGGAACTATGGCTACACCTTC
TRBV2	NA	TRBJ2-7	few	CASSIAGSYEQYF	TGTGCCAGCAGTATTGCAGGTTCCTACGAGCAGTACTTC
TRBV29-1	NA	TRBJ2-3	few	CSVDDRFTDTQYF	TGCAGCGTTGATGACAGGTTCACAGATACGCAGTATTTT
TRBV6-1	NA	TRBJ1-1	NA	CASRRTGTGNTEAFF	TGTGCCAGCAGGCGCACAGGGACGGGGAACACTGAAGCTTTCTTT
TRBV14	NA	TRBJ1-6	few	CASSQVHKSTSPLHF	TGTGCCAGCAGCCAAGTACACAAAAGTACCTCACCCCTCCACTTT
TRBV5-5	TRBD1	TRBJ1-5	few	CASSATTGMSNQPQHF	TGTGCCAGCAGCGCCACGACAGGGATGAGCAATCAGCCCCAGCATTTT
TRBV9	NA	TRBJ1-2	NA	CASSVAMAGGRYGYTF	TGTGCCAGCAGCGTAGCTATGGCAGGAGGCCGATATGGCTACACCTTC
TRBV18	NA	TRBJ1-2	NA	CASSPGPVPNYGYTF	TGTGCCAGCTCACCCGGGCCAGTCCCTAACTATGGCTACACCTTC
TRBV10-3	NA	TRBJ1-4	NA	CAISASETEKLFF	TGTGCCATCAGTGCTAGCGAGACCGAAAAACTGTTTTTT
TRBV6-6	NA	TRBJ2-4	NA	CASTLGGLAKNIQYF	TGTGCCAGCACCCTAGGGGGGCTGGCCAAAAACATTCAGTACTTC
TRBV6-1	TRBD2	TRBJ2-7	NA	CASSEDIAGGKEQYF	TGTGCCAGCAGTGAAGATATAGCGGGGGGTAAAGAGCAGTACTTC
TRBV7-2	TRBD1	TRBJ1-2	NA	CASSLVGGQGNYGYTF	TGTGCCAGCAGCTTAGTGGGGGGACAGGGGAACTATGGCTACACCTTC
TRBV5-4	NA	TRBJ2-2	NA	CASSLGGRNTGELFF	TGTGCCAGCAGCTTGGGGGGTCGGAACACCGGGGAGCTGTTTTTT
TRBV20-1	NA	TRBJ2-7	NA	CSADTAYEQYF	TGCAGTGCGGACACCGCCTACGAGCAGTACTTC
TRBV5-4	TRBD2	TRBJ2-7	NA	CASSFHQAGGHEQYF	TGTGCCAGCAGCTTTCATCAAGCGGGGGGGCACGAGCAGTACTTC
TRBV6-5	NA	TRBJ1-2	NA	CASSVGRYYGYTF	TGTGCCAGCAGTGTTGGACGGTACTATGGCTACACCTTC
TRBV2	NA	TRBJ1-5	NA	CASAEGGGYQPQHF	TGTGCCAGCGCCGAGGGGGGTGGCTATCAGCCCCAGCATTTT
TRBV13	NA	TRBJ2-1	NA	CASSFSSYNEQFF	TGTGCCAGCAGCTTTAGCTCCTACAATGAGCAGTTCTTC
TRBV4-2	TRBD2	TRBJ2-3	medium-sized	CASSQEGETSGGADTQYF	TGTGCCAGCAGCCAAGAAGGAGAGACTAGCGGTGGCGCAGATACGCAGTATTTT
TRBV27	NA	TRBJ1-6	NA	CASSTRAGFDNSPLHF	TGTGCCAGCAGTACACGGGCGGGGTTCGATAATTCACCCCTCCACTTT
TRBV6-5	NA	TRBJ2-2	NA	CASSYQDTNTGELFF	TGTGCCAGCAGTTATCAGGATACGAACACCGGGGAGCTGTTTTTT
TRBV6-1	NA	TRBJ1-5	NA	CASNPTGSNQPQHF	TGTGCCAGCAACCCGACCGGGAGCAATCAGCCCCAGCATTTT
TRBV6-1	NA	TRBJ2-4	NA	CASTTGIAKNIQYF	TGTGCCAGCACCACAGGGATAGCCAAAAACATTCAGTACTTC
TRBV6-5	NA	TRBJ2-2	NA	CASAKTTGELFF	TGTGCCAGCGCCAAAACCACCGGGGAGCTGTTTTTT
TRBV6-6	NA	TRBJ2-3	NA	CASRTPQGFGDTQYF	TGTGCCAGCAGGACGCCTCAGGGATTCGGAGATACGCAGTATTTT
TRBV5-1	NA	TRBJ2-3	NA	CASSSGTLRTDTQYF	TGCGCCAGCAGCTCCGGGACACTCCGCACAGATACGCAGTATTTT
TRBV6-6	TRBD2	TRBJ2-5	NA	CASSLPGLRKETQYF	TGTGCCAGCAGTTTACCGGGACTAAGAAAAGAGACCCAGTACTTC
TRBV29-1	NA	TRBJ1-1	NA	CSVYIVKWMNTEAFF	TGCAGCGTGTATATAGTTAAGTGGATGAACACTGAAGCTTTCTTT
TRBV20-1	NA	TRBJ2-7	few	CSANREYEQYF	TGCAGTGCTAATAGGGAATACGAGCAGTACTTC
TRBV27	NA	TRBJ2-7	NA	CASSLKGAISYEQYF	TGTGCCAGCAGTTTAAAAGGAGCGATTTCCTACGAGCAGTACTTC
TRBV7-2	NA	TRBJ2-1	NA	CASSFPGRLPYNEQFF	TGTGCCAGCAGCTTTCCGGGCCGCCTCCCCTACAATGAGCAGTTCTTC